These 11 T cell receptor beta chains came from one sample sequenced in a study of chemoradiotherapy in HPV16-positive cancers. Sequenced by immunoSEQ multiplex PCR; TCRdb stores in-frame clones only, minus some. The sample yields fewer than 25,000 clones, just under 75% seen once. This specimen was collected from a patient who underwent chemoradiotherapy. The source is a human donor with HPV-associated anogenital cancer.

The chain employs TRBV6-5 and TRBJ2-7; TRBD1 matches 10 bases. V lost 2 bases to trimming and J lost 4 bases; unmatched junction nucleotides: 5. The CDR3 sequence is 15 residues long. CDR1 is MNHEY, CDR2 SVGAGI, per germline. The CDR3 DNA reads TGTGCCAGCAGTTACGGGACAGGGGACCTTTACGAGCAGTACTTC. Encoded protein: CASSYGTGDLYEQYF.

The V gene is TRBV30, the J gene TRBJ2-1; D not resolved. Germline loops: CDR1 GTSNPN, CDR2 SVGIG (reference sequence). Trimming left V 2 bases short and J 4 bases short, with 6 bases between. This CDR3 contains 12 residues. The CDR3 is CAWSPQYNEQFF. CDR3 DNA: TGTGCCTGGAGTCCCCAGTACAATGAGCAGTTCTTC. Complete variable domain (other parts from reference TRBV30 and TRBJ2-1): SQTIHQWPATLVQPVGSPLSLECTVEGTSNPNLYWYRQAAGRGLQLLFYSVGIGQISSEVPQNLSASRPQDRQFILSSKKLLLSDSGFYLCAWSPQYNEQFFGPGTRLTVL.

This clone was seen once. CDR3: CAWANQAGYIQYF. The DNA of the CDR3 is TGTGCCTGGGCTAATCAGGCAGGCTACATTCAGTACTTC. The chain links TRBV30 to TRBJ2-4; D uncertain. Germline assignment: CDR1 GTSNPN and CDR2 SVGIG (reference sequence). The V and J ends lost 5 bases and 8 bases respectively, with 16 bases between them. The CDR3 has 13 residues.

This clone was seen only a few times. The CDR3 reads CSVVAGLATDTQYF. The CDR3, as DNA: TGCAGCGTGGTAGCGGGACTAGCGACAGATACGCAGTATTTT. This chain connects TRBV29-1 to TRBJ2-3; 10 bases agree with TRBD2. J lost 3 bases, V lost 6 bases, and 6 bases had no gene match. Looked up from germline, CDR1 is SQVTM and CDR2 is ANQGSEA. CDR3 length: 14 amino acids.

There are a few counts of this clone. The rearrangement joins TRBV6-1 to TRBJ1-6; no reliable D call. The CDR3 loop spans 13 amino acids. V lost 7 bases, J lost 2 bases, and 6 bases lay in between. Germline CDR1 is MNHNS and CDR2 is SASEGT. DNA for the CDR3: TGTGCCAGCATGAGGACCTATAATTCACCCCTCCACTTT. Residues: CASMRTYNSPLHF.

The chain employs TRBV5-1 and TRBJ2-4; no clear D. The V gene lost 9 bases and the J gene lost 2 bases, with 9 bases spanning the gap. This CDR3 has 12 amino acids. The germline V gene has CDR1 SGHRS and CDR2 YFSETQ. DNA for the CDR3: TGCGCCACCAAGGGTTCCAAAAACATTCAGTACTTC. It codes for CATKGSKNIQYF.

The chain joins TRBV7-9 to TRBJ2-1, with D possibly matching TRBD2 (6 bases). Germline V gene data show CDR1 as SEHNR and CDR2 as FQNEAQ (reference sequence). Deletions cut 3 bases from V and 9 bases from J, with 18 bases between. The CDR3 extends over 15 amino acids. The CDR3 region is CASSLTKRVALEQFF. The CDR3 bases are TGTGCCAGCAGCTTGACGAAGCGGGTAGCCCTTGAGCAGTTCTTC.

This chain links TRBV6-5 with TRBJ1-5; D unresolved. Deletions cut 3 bases from V and 0 bases from J, with 6 bases between. CDR3 size: 14 residues. Germline assignment: CDR1 MNHEY and CDR2 SVGAGI. The CDR3 is CASSYDNSNQPQHF. The CDR3 DNA reads TGTGCCAGCAGTTATGATAATAGCAATCAGCCCCAGCATTTT.

This chain connects TRBV11-3 to TRBJ2-5; D is ambiguous. The V end lost 5 bases, the J end lost 5 bases, and 15 bases lay between the germline ends. Germline assignment: CDR1 SGHNT and CDR2 YENEEA. CDR3 length equals 14 residues. The CDR3 loop is CASSVGSGQETQYF. CDR3 bases: TGTGCCAGCAGCGTAGGCAGTGGCCAGGAGACCCAGTACTTC.

The chain has TRBV6-1 and TRBJ1-5; D gene uncertain. The CDR3 is made up of 13 amino acids. From germline, CDR1 is MNHNS and CDR2 SASEGT. V was clipped by 4 bases and J by 5 bases, with 9 bases between them. CDR3 residues: CASSVQSDQPQHF. CDR3 nucleotide sequence: TGTGCCAGCAGTGTACAGAGCGATCAGCCCCAGCATTTT.

This chain links TRBV6-4 with TRBJ2-1, with 12 nucleotides matching TRBD2. V lost 2 bases, J lost 4 bases, and 6 bases stayed unmatched. This CDR3 comprises 17 residues. In germline, CDR1 is MRHNA, CDR2 SNTAGT. The CDR3 region has the DNA TGTGCCAGCAGTGACAGCCCTAGCGGGGGGGGGTACAATGAGCAGTTCTTC. Protein: CASSDSPSGGGYNEQFF.